This TCR beta chain was recorded in a study of T cell repertoires in cytomegalovirus infection. Study results and caveats: CMV-specific HLA-C-restricted TCR beta clonotypes dominated the ex vivo response. Public TCR beta family frequency separated CMV-and-HLA carriers, including in an independent cohort.

This clonotype came up a few times. Its antigen is not identified. TCRdb independently ran MiXCR on the reads; one entry per CDR3 protein. The profile shows approximately 1,000,000 distinct CDR3 sequences, around 32% of them singletons. Sequenced material: cultured CD8+ T cells from PBMCs, taken from culture after CMV antigen stimulation. This receptor was taken from a human donor in good health (CMV status not recorded). Some clones in this sample may be carry-over from other donors' samples.

In DNA form, the CDR3 reads TGTGCCAGCAGCCAAGGGGCGCAGTCACCGGGAACCTACGAGCAGTACTTC. Protein sequence: CASSQGAQSPGTYEQYF. The V call is TRBV4-2, the J call TRBJ2-7, with D perhaps matching TRBD2 (5 bases). Trimming removed 1 base at V and 2 bases at J, with 18 bases between. Germline V gene lookup returns CDR1 LGHNA and CDR2 YNFKEQ. The CDR3 loop spans 17 amino acids.